The rows below give T cell receptor beta chains drawn from one sample of a study of blood T cell repertoires in COVID-19. Using immunoSEQ multiplex PCR, the repertoire was profiled, and TCRdb retains in-frame clones only, with some absent. Among 130,000 or so clones, more than 80% were seen once, and the ten largest hold more than 4%. The sample taken for sequencing was peripheral blood. The receptors were sampled from a middle-aged man with acute or convalescent COVID-19. Each CDR3 is given with its conserved first and last residue. The order of the fields is J gene, D gene, V gene, clone size, CDR3 length, CDR3 protein, CDR3 DNA. A D gene is named only where the DNA matches it firmly. A clone size is listed for some rows: how often the clone was seen (once, few, many), or a class if it is expanded.

>TRBJ2-2|.|TRBV4-2|few|17
CASSSQGGLARTGELFF
TGTGCCAGCAGCTCCCAAGGTGGGCTAGCGAGAACCGGGGAGCTGTTTTTT
>TRBJ2-1|TRBD2|TRBV2|.|15
CASSESSGLNNEQFF
TGTGCCAGCTCTGAATCTAGCGGCCTTAACAATGAGCAGTTCTTC
>TRBJ1-3|TRBD1|TRBV6-5|.|15
CASSYGQDAGNTIYF
TGTGCCAGCAGTTATGGACAGGACGCTGGAAACACCATATATTTT
>TRBJ1-5|TRBD1|TRBV12-5|few|16
CASGAPGTGSNQPQHF
TGTGCTAGTGGTGCCCCCGGGACAGGGAGCAATCAGCCCCAGCATTTT
>TRBJ2-7|.|TRBV18|.|14
CASSPRPGWTEQYF
TGTGCCAGCTCACCACGGCCAGGGTGGACCGAGCAGTACTTC
>TRBJ1-6|TRBD1|TRBV19|.|15
CASSPSRGTGSPLHF
TGTGCCAGTAGTCCCTCCAGGGGGACAGGTTCACCCCTCCACTTT
>TRBJ2-3|TRBD2|TRBV2|.|12
CASRVTSGGQYF
TGTGCCAGCAGGGTTACTAGCGGGGGCCAGTATTTT
>TRBJ1-5|TRBD1|TRBV19|.|16
CASSIGRQGANQPQHF
TGTGCCAGTAGTATCGGGCGACAGGGGGCGAATCAGCCCCAGCATTTT
>TRBJ2-2|TRBD2|TRBV27|.|16
CASSLNSGVNTGELFF
TGTGCCAGCAGTTTAAACAGCGGGGTTAACACCGGGGAGCTGTTTTTT
>TRBJ1-2|.|TRBV9|.|13
CASSPRANYGYTF
TGTGCCAGCAGCCCCCGGGCTAACTATGGCTACACCTTC
>TRBJ1-5|.|TRBV21-1|.|18
CASSKAIREGLAGGPQHF
TGTGCCAGCAGCAAAGCGATTAGGGAGGGGCTTGCCGGGGGGCCCCAGCATTTT